One and the same sample provided the 15 T cell receptor beta chains below, sequenced in a study of technical replicates of blood from a handful of donors. TCRdb keeps only in-frame clones here, not all; method: immunoSEQ multiplex PCR. Of roughly 69,000 clones in the sample, 70% to 90% are singletons; the top ten hold about 5.1%. Sequencing was carried out using PBMCs. These receptors all come from a human donor in good health. Some clones in this sample may be carry-over from other donors' samples.

This chain uses TRBV7-9 with TRBJ2-2, with no clear D. The CDR3 loop spans 15 amino acids. Germline V lookup: CDR1 SEHNR, CDR2 FQNEAQ (reference sequence). V was clipped by 1 base and J by 0 bases, with 6 bases between them. DNA of the CDR3: TGTGCCAGCAGCTTAGGTCGGGCGAACACCGGGGAGCTGTTTTTT. This gives the protein CASSLGRANTGELFF.

The genes are TRBV29-1 and TRBJ2-3; D remains unclear. Trimming removed 1 base from V and 6 bases from J, with 20 bases in between. The germline V gene encodes CDR1 SQVTM and CDR2 ANQGSEA. The CDR3 has 16 residues. The CDR3 nucleotides read TGCAGCGTTGAAGTTAGACGACTCTTCAAGCTGGATACGCAGTATTTT. Translating gives CSVEVRRLFKLDTQYF.

The rearrangement joins TRBV5-4 to TRBJ2-5, with TRBD1 matching 8 bases. V gave up 3 bases and J gave up 7 bases; unmatched junction bases: 11. CDR1 and CDR2 (germline): SGHNT, YYREEE (reference sequence). The CDR3 is made up of 15 amino acids. The CDR3 coding sequence is TGTGCCAGCAGCTCTCCCGGACAGGGTGATTGGACCCAGTACTTC. Residues: CASSSPGQGDWTQYF.

The rearrangement links TRBV6-5 to TRBJ1-6, with D possibly TRBD1 on 6 matching bases. Between the trimmed V and J ends, which lost 7 bases and 3 bases, there was a span of 13 bases. The germline gives CDR1 MNHEY, CDR2 SVGAGI. The length of the CDR3 is 15 residues. CDR3 in amino acids: CASMKDSLYNSPLHF. In DNA, the CDR3 is TGTGCCAGCATGAAGGACAGCCTCTATAATTCACCCCTCCACTTT.

The J gene is TRBJ2-1, the V gene TRBV2, with D perhaps TRBD2 (5 bases). The CDR3 length is 15 residues. Trimming left V 6 bases short and J 9 bases short, with 21 bases between. The germline V gene has CDR1 SNHLY and CDR2 FYNNEI. The CDR3, as DNA: TGTGCCAGCAGAGGAGGTCCAGCGAGAGATACTGAGCAGTTCTTC. Residues: CASRGGPARDTEQFF.

CDR3 amino acids: CASSLGGQGDTEAFF. CDR3 sequence (DNA): TGTGCCAGCAGCTTGGGGGGACAGGGGGACACTGAAGCTTTCTTT. V is TRBV5-6 and J is TRBJ1-1; TRBD1 matches at 11 bases. The length of the CDR3 is 15 residues. From germline, CDR1 is SGHDT and CDR2 YYEEEE. The V and J ends lost 0 bases and 3 bases, in that order; junction bases with no gene match: 1.

This rearrangement joins TRBV12-5 to TRBJ1-3, with D hard to call. V shed 7 bases and J shed 4 bases, with 11 bases lying between them. CDR1 LGHNT and CDR2 FRNRAP come from the germline V gene. This CDR3 has 13 amino acids. The CDR3 coding sequence is TGTGCTAGTGTCCTGGTGGGCGGAAACACCATATATTTT. It specifies CASVLVGGNTIYF.

The chain has TRBV6-1 and TRBJ1-5; D remains unclear. The CDR3 length is 14 residues. CDR1 is MNHNS and CDR2 is SASEGT in the germline V gene. V lost 2 bases, J lost 4 bases, and 9 bases lay in between. The CDR3 here is CASSETRMNQPQHF. The CDR3, as DNA: TGTGCCAGCAGTGAAACTAGAATGAATCAGCCCCAGCATTTT.

Notes on this clone: No DNA is shown, since the ends of the CDR3 on it are uncertain; the CDR3 is the one TCRdb lists. The rearrangement links TRBV6-5 to TRBJ2-7; the D call TRBD1 from the table was never checked on the DNA. Germline assignment: CDR1 MNHEY and CDR2 SVGAGI. The length of the CDR3 is 14 amino acids, counting both ends. CDR3 amino acids: CASSTSDRPDEQYF.

This sequence joins TRBV27 and TRBJ1-1, with 8 bases aligning to TRBD1. Trimming cost V 3 bases and J 4 bases; bases outside gene matches: 1. The CDR3 covers 13 residues. Looked up from germline, CDR1 is MNHEY and CDR2 is SMNVEV (reference sequence). In DNA, the CDR3 is TGTGCCAGCAGTTTTACAGGGGGCACTGAAGCTTTCTTT. Protein sequence: CASSFTGGTEAFF.

This clone was counted a few times. V usage is TRBV29-1 and J usage is TRBJ2-7, with D possibly matching TRBD1 (5 bases). Trimming shortened V by 4 bases and J by 3 bases, and 13 bases separated the two germline ends. The CDR3 is 13 residues long. Germline CDR1 SQVTM, CDR2 ANQGSEA. The CDR3, as DNA: TGCAGCGTTGGGGCAGGGAAGGGCTACGAGCAGTACTTC. It encodes CSVGAGKGYEQYF.

This clone was found a few times. The V gene is TRBV4-3, the J gene TRBJ2-1; tentatively, D is TRBD2 (6 bases). V was pared by 0 bases and J by 1 base, with 10 bases between. The length of the CDR3 is 16 residues. Germline lookup yields CDR1 LGHNA and CDR2 YSLEER. The CDR3 reads CASSQDLGGSYNEQFF. The CDR3 bases are TGCGCCAGCAGCCAAGATCTGGGGGGATCCTACAATGAGCAGTTCTTC.

This clone was seen once. The chain links TRBV6-4 to TRBJ2-3; perhaps TRBD2 as D (6 bases). Trimming stripped 0 bases from V and 2 bases from J, with 24 bases between. This CDR3 has 20 residues. Germline V lookup: CDR1 MRHNA, CDR2 SNTAGT. Here the CDR3 DNA reads TGTGCCAGCAGTGACTCGCGGGTGATTGGGGGGAAAAAACCCACAGATACGCAGTATTTT. Translation gives CASSDSRVIGGKKPTDTQYF.

Worth noting for this clone: The sample holds other DNA sequences that translate to the same CDR3. The gene calls are TRBV7-9 and TRBJ2-7; tentative D call: TRBD2 (6 bases). V lost 0 bases to trimming and J lost 2 bases, with 11 bases between them. The germline gives CDR1 SEHNR, CDR2 FQNEAQ (reference sequence). CDR3 length: 15 residues. This chain's CDR3 is CASSLASGGTYEQYF. The CDR3 region has the DNA TGTGCCAGCAGCTTAGCAAGTGGGGGGACCTACGAGCAGTACTTC. Full variable domain (remainder filled in from reference TRBV7-9 and TRBJ2-7): DTGVSQNPRHKITKRGQNVTFRCDPISEHNRLYWYRQTLGQGPEFLTYFQNEAQLEKSRLLSDRFSAERPKGSFSTLEIQRTEQGDSAMYLCASSLASGGTYEQYFGPGTRLTVT.

The rearrangement uses TRBV7-8 and TRBJ2-2; 8 positions agree with TRBD2. Trimming took 0 bases from V and 5 from J; bases not matched to a gene: 5. CDR3 length: 16 amino acids. The germline V gene encodes CDR1 SGHVS and CDR2 FQNEAQ. The CDR3 reads CASSLAAGVGTGELFF. CDR3 DNA: TGTGCCAGCAGCTTAGCAGCGGGGGTTGGGACCGGGGAGCTGTTTTTT.